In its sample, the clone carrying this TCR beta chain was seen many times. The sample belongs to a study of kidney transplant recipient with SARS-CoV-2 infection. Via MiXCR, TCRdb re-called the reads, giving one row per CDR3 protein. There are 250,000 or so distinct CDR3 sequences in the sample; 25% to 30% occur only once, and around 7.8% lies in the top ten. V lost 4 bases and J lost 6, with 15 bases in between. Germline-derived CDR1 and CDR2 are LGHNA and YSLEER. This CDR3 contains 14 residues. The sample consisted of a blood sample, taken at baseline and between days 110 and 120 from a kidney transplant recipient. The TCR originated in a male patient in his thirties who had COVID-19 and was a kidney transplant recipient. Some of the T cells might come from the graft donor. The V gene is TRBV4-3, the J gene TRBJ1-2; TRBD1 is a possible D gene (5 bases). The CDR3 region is CASSPGHPLHGYTF. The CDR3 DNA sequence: TGCGCCAGCAGCCCCGGACATCCTCTCCATGGCTACACCTTC.